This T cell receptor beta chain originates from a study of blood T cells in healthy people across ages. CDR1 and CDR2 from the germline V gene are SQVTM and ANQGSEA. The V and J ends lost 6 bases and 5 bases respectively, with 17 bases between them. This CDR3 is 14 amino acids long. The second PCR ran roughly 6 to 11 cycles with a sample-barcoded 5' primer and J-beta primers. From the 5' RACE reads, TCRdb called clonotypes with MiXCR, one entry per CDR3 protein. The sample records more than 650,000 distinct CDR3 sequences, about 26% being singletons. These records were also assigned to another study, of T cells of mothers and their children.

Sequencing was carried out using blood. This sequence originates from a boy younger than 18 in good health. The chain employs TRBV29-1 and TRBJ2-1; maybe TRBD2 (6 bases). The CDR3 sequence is CSVRENVQNNEQFF. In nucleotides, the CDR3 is TGCAGCGTCCGGGAGAACGTCCAGAACAATGAGCAGTTCTTC.